This T cell receptor beta chain was recovered during a study of shared clonotypes between healthy human individuals. Study-level points and caveats: Naive CD4 clonotypes were shared across a few donors at approximately 5.3%.

Healthy HIV-negative adults with no recent acute infections or vaccinations were recruited as donors. Germline CDR1 MNHEY, CDR2 SMNVEV (reference sequence). V lost 6 bases, J lost 4 bases, and 11 bases stayed unmatched. The CDR3 consists of 18 residues. Concerning this clone itself: Its matching antigen is unknown.

Measured with immunoSEQ multiplex PCR; TCRdb has only the in-frame clones, and not every one. The table lists hundreds of thousands of clones, more than 95% of them singletons. Sequencing was performed on naive CD4+ T cells sorted from blood. Described subset: CD45RA+ positively selected. The V gene is TRBV27, the J gene TRBJ2-2, with 13 nucleotides matching TRBD2. This clonotype was obtained from a woman younger than 45 in good health. DNA of the CDR3: TGTGCCAGCAGCCCGGCCCCGGGGACTAGCGGGACCACCGGGGAGCTGTTTTTT. Its protein is CASSPAPGTSGTTGELFF.